A selection of T cell receptor beta chains follows, all from one sample in a study of blood T cells in healthy people across ages. TCRdb reanalysed the 5' RACE reads using MiXCR and keeps one entry per CDR3 protein. The sample has some 1.4 million distinct CDR3 sequences; 42% are singletons. The source material was blood. These receptors were collected from a woman younger than 35 in good health. CDR3s include the opening cysteine and the closing phenylalanine or tryptophan.

CDR3 protein | J gene | V gene
CASSWGLAGSSTDTQYF | TRBJ2-3 | TRBV11-2
CASSLLLEKTQYF | NA | TRBV7-2
CASSPPGGRIDEQYF | TRBJ2-7 | TRBV12-3/TRBV12-4
CASSLAQGGRDEQFF | TRBJ2-1 | TRBV11-1
CASSPGGGSEKLFF | TRBJ1-4 | TRBV7-9
CASSLDMYGYTF | TRBJ1-2 | TRBV6-5
CASSLSGSGARWNEQFF | TRBJ2-1 | TRBV7-2
CSARGTGSPTEAFF | TRBJ1-1 | TRBV20-1
CASSEGRVGKLFF | TRBJ1-4 | TRBV6-5
CASSPGQRRYF | TRBJ2-7 | TRBV12-3/TRBV12-4
CASRPTVTSGFTDTQYF | TRBJ2-3 | TRBV6-2/TRBV6-3
CASSTGQSTEAFF | TRBJ1-1 | TRBV6-5
CASFSGYEQYF | NA | TRBV19
CASGLVGGYGYTF | TRBJ1-2 | TRBV12-5
CASSVGERGGSTDTQYF | TRBJ2-3 | TRBV9
CASSRRTSGRDEQFF | TRBJ2-1 | TRBV27
CASSDQGGRYEQYF | TRBJ2-7 | TRBV2
CASSLGPSQYF | TRBJ2-7 | TRBV27
CASIQDQAQGAINYGYTF | TRBJ1-2 | TRBV3-1
CSVLRDRDAPTDTQYF | TRBJ2-3 | TRBV29-1
CASTPGVRLAGNEQFF | TRBJ2-1 | TRBV7-2
CASSPPSATGTNVLTF | TRBJ2-6 | TRBV4-2
CASSPSGGMVEQFF | TRBJ2-1 | TRBV7-9
CASVAGGDNEQFF | TRBJ2-1 | TRBV6-1
CASSELGEEANYGYTF | TRBJ1-2 | TRBV6-1
CASPLAPVQGREPQHF | TRBJ1-5 | TRBV7-3
CASSQVSGGSFGEQYF | TRBJ2-7 | TRBV4-2
CASIPGLAGRRQNADTQYF | TRBJ2-3 | TRBV14
CAITSGVGTEAFF | TRBJ1-1 | TRBV10-3
CASSPADWKNQPQHF | TRBJ1-5 | TRBV14
CASSYGRRDIQYF | TRBJ2-4 | TRBV27
CASSQDLDTQYF | TRBJ2-3 | TRBV4-1
CASSQATGGNQPQHF | TRBJ1-5 | TRBV4-2
CASSIADGDRPIYEQYF | TRBJ2-7 | TRBV4-1
CASSIVSLGPRSYEQYF | TRBJ2-7 | TRBV19
CASSLVGVSGRQGFYEQYF | NA | TRBV5-1
CASSDQGARIGPGANVLTF | TRBJ2-6 | TRBV5-1
CASRSAGGEDTQYF | TRBJ2-3 | TRBV6-6
CASSLWTGASSTDTQYF | TRBJ2-3 | TRBV28
CASSDGRAGDTQYF | TRBJ2-3 | TRBV2
CATSRAGQGASGYTF | TRBJ1-2 | TRBV15
CASSRIDRDYASYEQYF | TRBJ2-7 | TRBV7-9
CASSDTDRGSAFF | TRBJ1-1 | TRBV6-4
CASSIPTSGGAYEQYF | TRBJ2-7 | TRBV6-5
CASSATGIPYEKLFF | TRBJ1-4 | TRBV9
CASSQVSGVTEAFF | TRBJ1-1 | TRBV4-1
CATSNHGGHWAYEQYF | TRBJ2-7 | TRBV15